This T cell receptor beta chain was recovered during a study of shared clonotypes between healthy human individuals. Method: immunoSEQ multiplex PCR; TCRdb's copy keeps in-frame clones and lacks some. The data show 650,000 to 750,000 clones, with roughly 78% seen just once and roughly 1.8% held by the top ten. Source material: memory CD4+ T cells sorted from blood. Described subset: CD45RA-negative fraction. This receptor was identified in a woman younger than 45 in good health.

The CDR3 spells CASFTRYEQYF. CDR3 in DNA: TGTGCCAGCTTTACCCGCTACGAGCAGTACTTC. The rearrangement joins TRBV21-1 to TRBJ2-7. TRBV21-1 is designated a pseudogene. The CDR3 extends over 11 amino acids.